These 20 T cell receptor beta chains were sequenced from one sample in a study of cytomegalovirus exposure and HLA in healthy donors (dated by TCRdb to the late 2010s). The library was obtained by the immunoSEQ multiplex PCR assay. For the multiplex PCR, a mixture combining 60 forward primers for TCR Vbeta segments and 13 reverse primers for TCR Jbeta segments was used. The source is immuneACCESS, and TCRdb retained only in-frame sequences with V and J called. Part of the clones is not carried over; for the studies checked, unresolved V genes explain less than half of this, and the remainder is unexplained. The sample yields fewer than 250,000 clones; roughly 83% were counted once. 0.71% of the sample rests with the top ten. Sequencing input: PBMCs. Source of these receptors: a boy aged 2 to 9 in good health and CMV-seronegative.

The genes are TRBV6-1 and TRBJ1-2, with D possibly being TRBD1 (5 bases). CDR1 and CDR2 from the germline V gene are MNHNS and SASEGT. The germline V and J ends were trimmed by 2 bases and 1 base, with 17 bases remaining between them. The CDR3 extends over 17 amino acids. CDR3 sequence (DNA): TGTGCCAGCAGTGAACGGGCTATCGGAGGGGTTAACTATGGCTACACCTTC. Translating it yields CASSERAIGGVNYGYTF.

In its sample, this clone was seen once. V and J are TRBV27 and TRBJ2-7; 10 positions agree with TRBD1. This CDR3 is 16 amino acids long. Losses at the gene ends were 6 bases for V and 5 bases for J; bases not matched to a gene: 13. Germline-derived CDR1 and CDR2 are MNHEY and SMNVEV (reference sequence). CDR3 amino acids: CASRRTGGYFHDEQYF. CDR3 DNA sequence: TGTGCCAGCAGGAGGACAGGGGGTTACTTCCACGACGAGCAGTACTTC.

The chain is built from TRBV2 and TRBJ2-7, with TRBD1 identical over 11 bases. Looked up from germline, CDR1 is SNHLY and CDR2 is FYNNEI. V dropped 6 bases and J dropped 6; count of bases not matched to a gene: 10. The CDR3 is made up of 15 amino acids. CDR3 residues: CASRRLGQGDGEQYF. In nucleotides, the CDR3 is TGTGCCAGCAGGAGGCTGGGACAGGGGGACGGCGAGCAGTACTTC.

This sequence joins TRBV30 and TRBJ1-3; D is ambiguous. The CDR3 has 13 residues. V was cut by 2 bases and J by 7 bases, with 12 bases left in between. CDR1 and CDR2 from the germline V gene are GTSNPN and SVGIG (reference sequence). The CDR3 nucleotides read TGTGCCTGGAGTATTGGGCTTGGCAACACCATATATTTT. It encodes CAWSIGLGNTIYF. Together with reference TRBV30 and TRBJ1-3, the CDR3 gives the full variable domain: SQTIHQWPATLVQPVGSPLSLECTVEGTSNPNLYWYRQAAGRGLQLLFYSVGIGQISSEVPQNLSASRPQDRQFILSSKKLLLSDSGFYLCAWSIGLGNTIYFGEGSWLTVV.

The rearrangement uses TRBV4-1 and TRBJ2-3, with D perhaps matching TRBD1 (5 bases). Germline CDR1 and CDR2: MGHRA and YSYEKL. This CDR3 region has 18 residues. V was trimmed by 1 base and J by 2 bases, leaving 19 bases between them. CDR3: CASSQVSARGSHTDTQYF. For the CDR3, the DNA is TGCGCCAGCAGCCAAGTCTCGGCTAGGGGTTCTCACACAGATACGCAGTATTTT.

This clone was picked up one time. The V gene is TRBV15, the J gene TRBJ2-7; 8 nucleotides align to TRBD2. This CDR3 is built from 17 residues. From germline, CDR1 is LNHNV and CDR2 YYDKDF (reference sequence). The V and J ends lost 0 bases and 6 bases, in that order; junction bases with no gene match: 13. CDR3 loop: CATSREGFAGGSREQYF. In nucleotides, the CDR3 is TGTGCCACCAGCAGAGAAGGGTTCGCGGGAGGATCCCGCGAGCAGTACTTC.

This clone appeared once. The chain carries TRBV18 and TRBJ1-5; a weak D match, TRBD1 (5 bases). Germline V gene sequence: CDR1 KGHSH, CDR2 LQKENI. The ends were cut back, 3 bases at V and 3 bases at J, with 9 bases in the middle. The CDR3 is 14 amino acids. CDR3 sequence (DNA): TGTGCCAGCTCACCGGGGCAGACCAATCAGCCCCAGCATTTT. It codes for CASSPGQTNQPQHF.

Only a few counts were recorded for this clone. The chain joins TRBV6-6 to TRBJ1-1; 8 bases agree with TRBD1. This CDR3 is 16 amino acids long. The germline V gene has CDR1 MNHNY and CDR2 SVGAGI (reference sequence). Germline trimming cut 5 bases from V and 1 base from J; bases unmatched to any gene: 9. The CDR3 loop reads CASSQSPGTGNTEAFF. The DNA for the CDR3 is TGTGCCAGCAGTCAAAGTCCGGGGACAGGGAACACTGAAGCTTTCTTT.

The chain is built from TRBV7-8 and TRBJ2-3; 7 nucleotides line up with TRBD1. This CDR3 spans 14 amino acids. In germline, CDR1 is SGHVS, CDR2 FQNEAQ. V was pared by 5 bases and J by 1 base, with 3 bases of the junction left unmatched. Here the CDR3 reads CASSPGQRTDTQYF. The CDR3 region has the DNA TGTGCCAGCAGCCCGGGACAGCGCACAGATACGCAGTATTTT. Complete variable domain (other parts from reference TRBV7-8 and TRBJ2-3): GAGVSQSPRYKVAKRGQDVALRCDPISGHVSLFWYQQALGQGPEFLTYFQNEAQLDKSGLPSDRFFAERPEGSVSTLKIQRTQQEDSAVYLCASSPGQRTDTQYFGPGTRLTVL.

This chain connects TRBV7-2 to TRBJ2-5, with D maybe TRBD2 (5 bases). This CDR3 has 11 amino acids. Trimming removed 4 bases at V and 5 bases at J, with 5 bases between. Germline assignment: CDR1 SGHTA and CDR2 FQGNSA. CDR3 DNA sequence: TGTGCCAGCAGCTCGGGGGAGACCCAGTACTTC. It codes for CASSSGETQYF. Combining the CDR3 with reference TRBV7-2 and TRBJ2-5 gives the whole variable domain GAGVSQSPSNKVTEKGKDVELRCDPISGHTALYWYRQSLGQGLEFLIYFQGNSAPDKSGLPSDRFSAERTGGSVSTLTIQRTQQEDSAVYLCASSSGETQYFGPGTRLLVL.

This chain joins TRBV6-5 and TRBJ2-5; 8 bases fit TRBD1. Germline V gene data show CDR1 as MNHEY and CDR2 as SVGAGI. The CDR3 extends over 16 amino acids. V lost 0 bases, J lost 5 bases, and 8 bases stayed unmatched. CDR3 loop: CASSYSNQGAWETQYF. The CDR3 bases are TGTGCCAGCAGTTACTCGAATCAGGGGGCTTGGGAGACCCAGTACTTC.

This chain connects TRBV4-2 to TRBJ2-1, with 11 positions matching TRBD2. With 3 bases clipped from V and 15 bases from J, the junction kept 22 bases outside the gene matches. The CDR3 totals 18 residues. Germline values: CDR1 LGHNA, CDR2 YNFKEQ. The CDR3 reads CASSQVALASGGTDLWFF. CDR3 bases: TGTGCCAGCAGCCAGGTCGCTTTGGCTAGCGGGGGGACAGACCTGTGGTTCTTC.

As concerns this clone: Other DNA sequences in the same sample also yield this CDR3. The V call is TRBV6-5, the J call TRBJ2-7, with D unresolved. The CDR3 consists of 11 residues. Germline-derived CDR1 and CDR2 are MNHEY and SVGAGI. Trimming stripped 5 bases from V and 4 bases from J, with 6 bases between. In DNA form, the CDR3 reads TGTGCCAGCAGTCGAGATTACGAGCAGTACTTC. Protein product: CASSRDYEQYF.

This clone was seen more than once but under ten times. This chain connects TRBV5-8 to TRBJ2-1; the match to TRBD2 covers 13 bases. The CDR3 is made up of 18 amino acids. The ends lost 1 base at V and 0 bases at J; junction bases unmatched: 4. Germline loops: CDR1 SGHTS, CDR2 YDEGEE. The CDR3 protein is CASSLWTSGSRSYNEQFF. In DNA form, the CDR3 reads TGTGCCAGCAGCTTGTGGACTAGCGGGAGCCGCTCCTACAATGAGCAGTTCTTC.

To note about this clone: Other DNA sequences of this sample code for an identical CDR3. J is TRBJ1-3 and V is TRBV6-5, with TRBD1 identical over 9 bases. The CDR3 is 13 residues long. V lost 5 bases and J lost 7; bases outside the gene matches: 3. Germline CDR1 reads MNHEY; CDR2 reads SVGAGI. For the CDR3, the DNA is TGTGCCAGCAGTCGCGGACAGGGGAACACCATATATTTT. This translates into CASSRGQGNTIYF.

The table lists this clone with a few counts. This rearrangement joins TRBV5-6 to TRBJ2-1; TRBD1 is a possible D gene (7 bases). The V gene lost 0 bases and the J gene lost 4 bases, with 11 bases spanning the gap. There are 15 residues in the CDR3. In germline, CDR1 is SGHDT, CDR2 YYEEEE. CDR3 region: CASSLGTGLYNEQFF. CDR3 nucleotides: TGTGCCAGCAGCTTGGGGACAGGACTATACAATGAGCAGTTCTTC.

J is TRBJ2-1 and V is TRBV10-3, with 10 bases lining up with TRBD2. Germline lookup yields CDR1 ENHRY and CDR2 SYGVKD. V shed 4 bases, J shed 5 bases, and the junction held 5 bases outside the gene matches. The CDR3 length is 15 residues. DNA for the CDR3: TGTGCCATCAGTGTGGGAGCGGGAGGGAACAATGAGCAGTTCTTC. It yields the protein CAISVGAGGNNEQFF.

The chain is built from TRBV5-4 and TRBJ2-7, with D maybe TRBD1 (5 bases). CDR1 and CDR2 (germline): SGHNT, YYREEE (reference sequence). The CDR3 sequence is 13 residues long. The V gene lost 0 bases and the J gene lost 4 bases, with 8 bases spanning the gap. The CDR3 reads CASSLEGIYEQYF. DNA of the CDR3: TGTGCCAGCAGCTTGGAGGGGATATACGAGCAGTACTTC. The whole variable domain, remainder taken from reference TRBV5-4 and TRBJ2-7, is ETGVTQSPTHLIKTRGQQVTLRCSSQSGHNTVSWYQQALGQGPQFIFQYYREEENGRGNFPPRFSGLQFPNYSSELNVNALELDDSALYLCASSLEGIYEQYFGPGTRLTVT.

V usage is TRBV7-9 and J usage is TRBJ2-3; 8 nucleotides match TRBD2. J lost 0 bases, V lost 5 bases, and 1 base had no gene match. Germline CDR1 reads SEHNR; CDR2 reads FQNEAQ (reference sequence). The CDR3 sequence is 14 residues long. The chain's CDR3 is CASSPSGSTDTQYF. The CDR3 nucleotides are TGTGCCAGCAGCCCTAGCGGGAGCACAGATACGCAGTATTTT.

The chain uses TRBV14 and TRBJ1-2; D remains ambiguous. CDR1 and CDR2 from the germline V gene are SGHDN and FVKESK. V dropped 2 bases and J dropped 2 bases, with 6 bases sitting between them. The CDR3 contains 13 residues. This CDR3 is CASSQNRNYGYTF. CDR3 nucleotides: TGTGCCAGCAGCCAAAACAGAAACTATGGCTACACCTTC.